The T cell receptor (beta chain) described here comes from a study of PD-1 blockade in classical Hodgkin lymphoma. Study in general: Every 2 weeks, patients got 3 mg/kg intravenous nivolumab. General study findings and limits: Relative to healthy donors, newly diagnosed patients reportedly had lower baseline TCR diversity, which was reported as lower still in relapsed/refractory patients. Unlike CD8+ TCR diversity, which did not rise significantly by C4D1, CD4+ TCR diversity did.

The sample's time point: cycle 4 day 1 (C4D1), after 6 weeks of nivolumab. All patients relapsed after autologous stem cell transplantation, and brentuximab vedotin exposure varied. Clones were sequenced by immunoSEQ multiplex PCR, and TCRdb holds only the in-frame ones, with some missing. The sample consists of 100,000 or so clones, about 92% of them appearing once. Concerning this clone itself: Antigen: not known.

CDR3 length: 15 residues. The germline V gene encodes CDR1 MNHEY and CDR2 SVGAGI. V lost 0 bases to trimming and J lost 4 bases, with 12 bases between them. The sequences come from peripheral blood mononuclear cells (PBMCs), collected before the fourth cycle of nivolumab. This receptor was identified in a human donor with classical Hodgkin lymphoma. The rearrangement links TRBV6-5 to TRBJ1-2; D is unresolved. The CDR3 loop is CASSYSAGGGYGYTF. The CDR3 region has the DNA TGTGCCAGCAGTTACTCCGCCGGAGGAGGCTATGGCTACACCTTC.